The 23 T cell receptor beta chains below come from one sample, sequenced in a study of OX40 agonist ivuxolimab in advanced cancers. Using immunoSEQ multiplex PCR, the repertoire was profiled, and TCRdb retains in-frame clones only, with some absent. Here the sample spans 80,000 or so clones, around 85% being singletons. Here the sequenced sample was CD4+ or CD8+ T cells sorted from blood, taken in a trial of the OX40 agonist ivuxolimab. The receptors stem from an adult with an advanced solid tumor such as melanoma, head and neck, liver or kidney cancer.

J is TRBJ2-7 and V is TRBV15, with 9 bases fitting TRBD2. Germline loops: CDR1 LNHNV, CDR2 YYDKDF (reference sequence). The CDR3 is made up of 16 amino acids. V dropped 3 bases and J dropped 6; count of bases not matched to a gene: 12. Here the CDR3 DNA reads TGTGCCACCAGCAGGACCCTTAGCGGGAGCTCGGGCGAGCAGTACTTC. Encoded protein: CATSRTLSGSSGEQYF.

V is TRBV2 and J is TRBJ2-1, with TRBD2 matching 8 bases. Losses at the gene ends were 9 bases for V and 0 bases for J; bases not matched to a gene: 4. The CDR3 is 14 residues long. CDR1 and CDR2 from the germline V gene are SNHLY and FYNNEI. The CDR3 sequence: CASIAGSSYNEQFF. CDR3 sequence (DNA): TGTGCCAGTATAGCGGGGAGCTCCTACAATGAGCAGTTCTTC.

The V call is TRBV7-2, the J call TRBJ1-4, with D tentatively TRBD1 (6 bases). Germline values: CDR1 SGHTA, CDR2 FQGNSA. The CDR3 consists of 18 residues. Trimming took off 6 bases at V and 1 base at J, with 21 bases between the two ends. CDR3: CASSLTGAQVGTNEKLFF. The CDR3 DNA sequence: TGTGCCAGCAGTCTCACGGGGGCTCAAGTAGGAACTAATGAAAAACTGTTTTTT.

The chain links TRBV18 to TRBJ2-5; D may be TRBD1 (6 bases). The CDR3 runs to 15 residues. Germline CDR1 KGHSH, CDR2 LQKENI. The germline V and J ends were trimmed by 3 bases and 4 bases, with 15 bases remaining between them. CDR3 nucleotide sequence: TGTGCCAGCTCACCGGTACAGGGTCAAGGAGAGACCCAGTACTTC. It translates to CASSPVQGQGETQYF.

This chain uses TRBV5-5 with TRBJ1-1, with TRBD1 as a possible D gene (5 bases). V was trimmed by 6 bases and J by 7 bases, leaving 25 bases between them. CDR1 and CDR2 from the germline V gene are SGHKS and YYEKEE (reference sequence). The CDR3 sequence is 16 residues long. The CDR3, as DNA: TGTGCCAGCATCAAACGACCCGACAGCTCAGTTAGTGAAGCTTTCTTT. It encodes CASIKRPDSSVSEAFF.

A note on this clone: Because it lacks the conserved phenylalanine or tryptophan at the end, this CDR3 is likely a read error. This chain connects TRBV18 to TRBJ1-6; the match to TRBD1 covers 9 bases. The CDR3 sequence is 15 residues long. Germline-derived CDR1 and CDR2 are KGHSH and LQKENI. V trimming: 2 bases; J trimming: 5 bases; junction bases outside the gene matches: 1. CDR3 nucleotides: TGTGCCAGCTCACCAGGGGACAGGGATAATTCACCCCTCCACGTT. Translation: CASSPGDRDNSPLHV.

CDR3: CASSLDDRVEQFF. In DNA, the CDR3 is TGTGCCAGCAGCTTAGATGACAGGGTTGAGCAGTTCTTC. The V gene is TRBV11-3, the J gene TRBJ2-1, with 7 bases fitting TRBD1. V shed 0 bases and J 9 bases; nucleotides not matched to a gene: 2. Germline-derived CDR1 and CDR2 are SGHNT and YENEEA. The CDR3 runs 13 residues.

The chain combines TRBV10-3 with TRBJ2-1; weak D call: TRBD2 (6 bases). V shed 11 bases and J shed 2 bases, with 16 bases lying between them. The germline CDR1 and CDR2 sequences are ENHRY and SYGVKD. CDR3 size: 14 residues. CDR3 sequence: CASASGVTYNEQFF. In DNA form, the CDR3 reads TGTGCCTCAGCTTCGGGGGTCACCTACAATGAGCAGTTCTTC.

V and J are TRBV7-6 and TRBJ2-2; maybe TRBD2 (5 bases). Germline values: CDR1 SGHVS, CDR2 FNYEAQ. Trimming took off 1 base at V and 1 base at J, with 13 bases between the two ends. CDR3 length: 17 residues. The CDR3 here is CASSLVGSKVNTGELFF. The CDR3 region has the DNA TGTGCCAGCAGCTTAGTAGGGAGTAAGGTGAACACCGGGGAGCTGTTTTTT.

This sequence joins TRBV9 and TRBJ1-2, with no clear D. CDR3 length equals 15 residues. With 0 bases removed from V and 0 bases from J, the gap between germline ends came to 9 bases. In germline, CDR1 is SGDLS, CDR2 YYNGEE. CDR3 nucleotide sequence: TGTGCCAGCAGCGTAGGGCTAGGTTCTAACTATGGCTACACCTTC. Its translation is CASSVGLGSNYGYTF. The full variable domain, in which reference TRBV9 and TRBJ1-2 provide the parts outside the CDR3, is DSGVTQTPKHLITATGQRVTLRCSPRSGDLSVYWYQQSLDQGLQFLIQYYNGEERAKGNILERFSAQQFPDLHSELNLSSLELGDSALYFCASSVGLGSNYGYTFGSGTRLTVV.

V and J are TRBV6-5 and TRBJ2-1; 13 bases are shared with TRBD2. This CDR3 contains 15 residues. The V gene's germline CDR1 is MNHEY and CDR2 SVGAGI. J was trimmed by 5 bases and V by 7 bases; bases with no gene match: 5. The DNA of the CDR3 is TGTGCCAGCACCACTAGCGGGGGGGCCCACAATGAGCAGTTCTTC. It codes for CASTTSGGAHNEQFF.

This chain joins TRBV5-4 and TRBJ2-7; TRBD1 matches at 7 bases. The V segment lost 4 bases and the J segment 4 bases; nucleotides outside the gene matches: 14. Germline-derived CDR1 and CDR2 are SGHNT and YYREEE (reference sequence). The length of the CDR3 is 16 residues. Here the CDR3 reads CASSPGERGLYYEQYF. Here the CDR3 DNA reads TGTGCCAGCAGCCCAGGTGAGAGGGGGCTGTATTACGAGCAGTACTTC.

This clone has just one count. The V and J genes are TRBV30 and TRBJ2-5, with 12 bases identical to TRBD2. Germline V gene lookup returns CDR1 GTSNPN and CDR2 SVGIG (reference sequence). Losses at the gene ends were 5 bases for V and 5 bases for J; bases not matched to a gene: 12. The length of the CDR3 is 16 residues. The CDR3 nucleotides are TGTGCCTGGTGGGAGCCTAGCGGGAGGGCCGGCGAGACCCAGTACTTC. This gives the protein CAWWEPSGRAGETQYF.

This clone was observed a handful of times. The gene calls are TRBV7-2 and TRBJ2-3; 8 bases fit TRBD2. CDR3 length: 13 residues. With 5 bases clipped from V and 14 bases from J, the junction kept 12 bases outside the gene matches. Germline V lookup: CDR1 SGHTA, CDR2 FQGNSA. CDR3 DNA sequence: TGTGCCAGCAGCCCCCACGGGGGGGCCTTAGTGTATTTT. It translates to CASSPHGGALVYF.

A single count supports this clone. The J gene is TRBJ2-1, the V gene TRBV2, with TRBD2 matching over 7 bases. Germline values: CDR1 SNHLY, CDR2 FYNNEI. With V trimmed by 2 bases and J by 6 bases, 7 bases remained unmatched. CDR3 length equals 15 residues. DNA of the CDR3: TGTGCCAGCAGTGAACTGGCGGGAGCTCTCAATGAGCAGTTCTTC. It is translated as CASSELAGALNEQFF. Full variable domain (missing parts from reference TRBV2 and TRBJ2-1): EPEVTQTPSHQVTQMGQEVILRCVPISNHLYFYWYRQILGQKVEFLVSFYNNEISEKSEIFDDQFSVERPDGSNFTLKIRSTKLEDSAMYFCASSELAGALNEQFFGPGTRLTVL.

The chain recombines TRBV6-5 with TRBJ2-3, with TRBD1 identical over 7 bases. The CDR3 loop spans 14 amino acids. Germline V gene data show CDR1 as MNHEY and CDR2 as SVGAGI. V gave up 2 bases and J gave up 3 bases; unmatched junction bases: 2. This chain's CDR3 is CASSYRGQTDTQYF. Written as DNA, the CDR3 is TGTGCCAGCAGTTACAGGGGACAGACAGATACGCAGTATTTT.

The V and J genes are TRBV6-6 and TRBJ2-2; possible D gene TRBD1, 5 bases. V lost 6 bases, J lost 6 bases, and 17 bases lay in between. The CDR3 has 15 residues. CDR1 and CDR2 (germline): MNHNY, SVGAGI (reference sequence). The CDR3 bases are TGTGCCAGCAGCCAAAAGGGGTCTTCCCCCGGGGAGCTGTTTTTT. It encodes CASSQKGSSPGELFF.

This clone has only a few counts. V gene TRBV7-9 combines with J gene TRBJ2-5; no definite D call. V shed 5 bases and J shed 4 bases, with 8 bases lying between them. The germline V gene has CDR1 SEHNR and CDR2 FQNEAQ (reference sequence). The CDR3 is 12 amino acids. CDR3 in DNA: TGTGCCAGCAGCGACCTCGGAGAGACCCAGTACTTC. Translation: CASSDLGETQYF.

DNA of the CDR3: TGTGCCAGCAGGCGGACAGGGGTGGGCAATCAGCCCCAGCATTTT. It codes for CASRRTGVGNQPQHF. The rearrangement links TRBV2 to TRBJ1-5; 9 nucleotides match TRBD1. The germline V gene has CDR1 SNHLY and CDR2 FYNNEI. With V trimmed by 6 bases and J by 2 bases, 5 bases remained unmatched. The CDR3 is 15 residues long.

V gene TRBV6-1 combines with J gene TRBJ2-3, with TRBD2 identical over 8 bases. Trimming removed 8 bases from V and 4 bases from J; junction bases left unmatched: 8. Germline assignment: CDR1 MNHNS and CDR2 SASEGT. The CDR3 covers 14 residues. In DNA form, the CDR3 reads TGTGCCAGCCTCCGGAGCGGGAGCGCAGATACGCAGTATTTT. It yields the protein CASLRSGSADTQYF.

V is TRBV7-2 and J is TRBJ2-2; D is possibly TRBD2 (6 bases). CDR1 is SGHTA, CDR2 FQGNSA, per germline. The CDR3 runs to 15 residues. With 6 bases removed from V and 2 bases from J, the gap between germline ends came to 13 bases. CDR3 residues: CASSTGLANTGELFF. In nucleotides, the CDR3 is TGTGCCAGCAGTACGGGACTGGCTAACACCGGGGAGCTGTTTTTT.

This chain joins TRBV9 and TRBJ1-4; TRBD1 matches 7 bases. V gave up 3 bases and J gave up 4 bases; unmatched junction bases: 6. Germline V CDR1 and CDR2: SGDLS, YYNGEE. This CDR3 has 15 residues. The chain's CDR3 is CASSGQGGGNEKLFF. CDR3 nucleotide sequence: TGTGCCAGCAGCGGACAGGGAGGGGGTAATGAAAAACTGTTTTTT.

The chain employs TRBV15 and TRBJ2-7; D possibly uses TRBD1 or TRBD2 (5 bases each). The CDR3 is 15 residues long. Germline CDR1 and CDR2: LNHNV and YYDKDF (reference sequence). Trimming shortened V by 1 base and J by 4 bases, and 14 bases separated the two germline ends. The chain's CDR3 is CATSRGGRDLYEQYF. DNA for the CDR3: TGTGCCACCAGCAGAGGCGGCAGGGACCTTTACGAGCAGTACTTC.